The entry that follows covers one T cell receptor (beta chain) sequence. Its antigen is currently unknown. Measured with immunoSEQ multiplex PCR; TCRdb has only the in-frame clones, and not every one. The repertoire consists of tens of thousands of clones, with 92% occurring once and the leading ten covering about 5%. Between the trimmed V and J ends, which lost 1 base and 4 bases, there was a span of 20 bases. Germline CDR1 and CDR2: SGHTA and FQGNSA. This CDR3 contains 17 residues. The sample is drawn from a study of resident and recirculating memory T cells in vitiligo. Across the whole study: Each patient gave two lesional and two nonlesional epidermal shave biopsies, plus PBMCs.

Study findings and constraints: No unique dominant TCR clone was found in vitiligo lesions.

No change in lesions over the prior 6 months defined stable disease. The sequence derives from a male donor with vitiligo. This chain connects TRBV7-2 to TRBJ2-7; D perhaps matches TRBD2 (5 bases). The sample taken for sequencing was blood. The CDR3 bases are TGTGCCAGCAGCTTAGTTGGGTCCGGGCCTTCGGGGTACGAGCAGTACTTC. This sequence encodes CASSLVGSGPSGYEQYF.